This T cell receptor (beta chain) came from a study of T cells in Graves' hyperthyroidism and ophthalmopathy. Amplification yielded TCR beta CDR3 regions, with RNA transcripts as the source. HTBI primers were used for first-round RT-PCR of the TCR CDR3. MiXCR, applied by TCRdb to the multiplex PCR reads, yields one record per CDR3 protein. Of fewer than 250,000 distinct CDR3 sequences listed, approximately 25% are singletons. This clonotype was detected many times. Each diagnosis drew on symptoms, thyroxine, TRAb, thyroid ultrasound and orbital computed tomography findings. Around 10 ml fresh peripheral blood yielded the PBMCs. The CDR3 length is 14 residues. The germline gives CDR1 MNHEY, CDR2 SMNVEV (reference sequence). V was clipped by 5 bases and J by 4 bases, with 14 bases between them.

The sequence was collected from a woman aged 40 to 50 with Graves' ophthalmopathy. The gene calls are TRBV27 and TRBJ1-2; D not resolved. The sequenced sample consisted of blood. CDR3 coding DNA: TGTGCCAGCAGTCCCCCATGGTCAAGCTATGGCTACACCTTC. Translation: CASSPPWSSYGYTF.